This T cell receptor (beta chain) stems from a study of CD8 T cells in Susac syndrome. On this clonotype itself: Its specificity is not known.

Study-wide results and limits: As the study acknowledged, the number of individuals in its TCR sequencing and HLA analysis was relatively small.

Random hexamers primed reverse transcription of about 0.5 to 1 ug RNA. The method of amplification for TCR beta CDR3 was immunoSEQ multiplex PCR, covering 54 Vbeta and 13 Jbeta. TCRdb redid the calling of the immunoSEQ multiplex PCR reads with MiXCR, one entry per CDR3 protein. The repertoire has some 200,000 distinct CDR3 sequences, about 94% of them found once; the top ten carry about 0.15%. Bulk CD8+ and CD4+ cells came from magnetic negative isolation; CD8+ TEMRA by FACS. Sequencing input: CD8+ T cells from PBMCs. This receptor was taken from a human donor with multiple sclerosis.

The CDR3 is CASSIFITGLAKNIQYF. The CDR3 DNA follows: TGTGCCAGTAGTATCTTCATCACAGGGCTAGCCAAAAACATTCAGTACTTC. The chain uses TRBV19 and TRBJ2-4; possible D gene TRBD1, 6 bases. Per germline, CDR1 LNHDA and CDR2 SQIVND (reference sequence). Trimming took 3 bases from V and 0 from J, leaving 15 bases between them. The CDR3 totals 17 residues.